The rows below give T cell receptor beta chains drawn from one sample of a study of blood T cells in healthy people across ages. MiXCR was run by TCRdb on the 5' RACE reads, yielding one entry per CDR3 protein. The data contain hundreds of thousands of distinct CDR3 sequences, 20% to 25% of them singletons. Sample: blood. These receptors originate from a man between 65 and 79 years old in good health. The CDR3 runs from the conserved cysteine through the conserved F or W. D genes are given only for firm matches. Clone size is shown for a subset of rows, as once, few, many or a class of expanded clone.

15	TRBJ2-7	TRBV10-3	-	-	TGTGCCATCAGTGAGTCGGGTCTAGCGATAAACGAGCAGTACTTC	CAISESGLAINEQYF
16	TRBJ2-3	TRBV7-2	TRBD2	-	TGTGCCAGCAGCTCGGTACTAGCGGGAGCCGCAGATACGCAGTATTTT	CASSSVLAGAADTQYF
15	TRBJ2-5	TRBV12-3/TRBV12-4	TRBD2	once	TGTGCCAGCAGTCGCGCCGGACTAGGACAAGAGACCCAGTACTTC	CASSRAGLGQETQYF
14	TRBJ2-7	TRBV5-1	-	many	TGCGCCAGCAGCTTGGAGGGATTATCCTACGAGCAGTACTTC	CASSLEGLSYEQYF
19	TRBJ2-6	TRBV4-3	TRBD2	few	TGCGCCAGCAGCCAAGATCTGACTAGCGGGAACTCTGGGGCCAACGTCCTGACTTTC	CASSQDLTSGNSGANVLTF
16	TRBJ2-1	TRBV3-1	TRBD2	few	TGTGCCAGCAGCCAAGAAGTTTCGACTAGCGGGAACTGGCAGTTCTTC	CASSQEVSTSGNWQFF
14	TRBJ1-1	TRBV5-8	-	-	TGTGCCAGCAGCTTGGCCAAAGGGTTCACTGAAGCTTTCTTT	CASSLAKGFTEAFF
15	TRBJ2-5	TRBV2	TRBD1	many	TGTGCCAGCATCGGCCCGGGACAGGGTAAAGAGACCCAGTACTTC	CASIGPGQGKETQYF
15	TRBJ2-3	TRBV20-1	TRBD2	-	TGCAGTGCTAGTGAGACTAGCCTTCCTACAGATACGCAGTATTTT	CSASETSLPTDTQYF
17	TRBJ1-4	TRBV6-1	TRBD1	few	TGTGCCAGCAGTGAAGTTCCACAGGGGGCGATAGGCGAAAAACTGTTTTTT	CASSEVPQGAIGEKLFF
17	TRBJ2-1	TRBV18	TRBD2	few	TGTGCCAGCTCATTACAACCTAGCGGGTTCAACTACAATGAGCAGTTCTTC	CASSLQPSGFNYNEQFF
17	TRBJ2-7	TRBV5-1	-	-	TGCGCCAGCAGCTCGTCCCCTACAGGGTTAAGATCCTACGAGCAGTACTTC	CASSSSPTGLRSYEQYF
14	TRBJ2-5	TRBV5-1	TRBD2	once	TGCGCCAGCAGTGAGCGGGAGACAGGAGAGACCCAGTACTTC	CASSERETGETQYF
17	TRBJ1-1	TRBV7-3	-	many	TGTGCCAGCAGCTTAACGCCGGGCCCGAGGAGGGACACTGAAGCTTTCTTT	CASSLTPGPRRDTEAFF
13	TRBJ2-3	TRBV21-1	-	-	TGTGCCAGCAGCACCCAAAGCACAGATACGCAGTATTTT	CASSTQSTDTQYF
12	TRBJ1-4	TRBV6-5	-	few	TGTGCCAGCAGTGCGCAGGGGAAAAAACTGTTTTTT	CASSAQGKKLFF
16	TRBJ2-4	TRBV7-2	TRBD2	-	TGTGTCAGCAGCCAGACTAGCGGTCTAGCCAAAAACATTCAGTACTTC	CVSSQTSGLAKNIQYF
13	TRBJ1-2	TRBV3-1	-	-	TGTGCCAGCAGCCAAGGCGGGCCCAATGGCTACACCTTC	CASSQGGPNGYTF
16	TRBJ2-3	TRBV5-1	-	few	TGCGCCAGCAGCTCGAACAGCGGTACTAGCACAGATACGCAGTATTTT	CASSSNSGTSTDTQYF
13	TRBJ2-7	TRBV20-1	-	-	TGCAGAGCAAGTCGGGGGCGCGATTACGAGCAGTACTTC	CRASRGRDYEQYF
15	TRBJ2-5	TRBV4-1	TRBD1	few	TGCGCCAGCAGCCCGGAAGACAGGGGTCAAGAGACCCAGTACTTC	CASSPEDRGQETQYF
15	TRBJ2-1	TRBV11-2	TRBD2	once	TGTGCCAGCAGCTTAAAGGCTAGCGGGAGGAATGAGCAGTTCTTC	CASSLKASGRNEQFF
16	TRBJ2-3	TRBV5-8	-	few	TGTGCCAGCAGCTTGGGGGCGGGAACAAGCACAGATACGCAGTATTTT	CASSLGAGTSTDTQYF
14	TRBJ2-7	TRBV5-1	TRBD2	-	TGCGCCAGCACCCCTTCGAGCGGGAGTCACGAGCAGTACTTC	CASTPSSGSHEQYF
16	TRBJ2-5	TRBV6-8	TRBD2	few	TGTGCCAGCAGCCTGATTATAGCGGGAATACAAGAGACCCAGTACTTC	CASSLIIAGIQETQYF
14	TRBJ2-4	TRBV3-1	-	-	TGTGCCAGCAGCCAAGATCTAGCCAAAAACATTCAGTACTTC	CASSQDLAKNIQYF
14	TRBJ1-2	TRBV7-2	-	few	TGTGCCAGCAGCTTAGTAGGGGGGATCTATGGCTACACCTTC	CASSLVGGIYGYTF